The 8 T cell receptor beta chains given below trace back to one sample, sequenced in a study of T-cell memory formation after mild COVID-19. TCRdb reprocessed the 5' RACE reads via MiXCR and lists one record per CDR3 protein. This table holds 250,000 to 350,000 distinct CDR3 sequences, approximately 19% found once. Sequenced sample: PBMCs or a T cell subset sorted from them (not recorded which). The receptors were gathered from a man aged 18 to 30 who had mild COVID-19 (a few samples of this study predate the infection). Cell type and time point are not known.

DNA for the CDR3: TGCGCCAGCAGCTTGGTCCTCCTTGGGAATGAGCAGTTCTTC. Its translation: CASSLVLLGNEQFF. This sequence joins TRBV5-1 and TRBJ2-1; no clear D gene. With 0 bases removed from V and 7 bases from J, the gap between germline ends came to 11 bases. The CDR3 spans 14 residues. Germline-derived CDR1 and CDR2 are SGHRS and YFSETQ.

The V gene is TRBV6-2 or TRBV6-3, the J gene TRBJ2-1; no definite D call. The CDR3 totals 14 residues. From germline, CDR1 is MNHEY and CDR2 SVGEGT. V was trimmed by 4 bases and J by 4 bases, leaving 11 bases between them. CDR3 nucleotides: TGTGCCAGCAGTTCCACCTCATCGTACAATGAGCAGTTCTTC. Its translation is CASSSTSSYNEQFF.

The genes are TRBV7-9 and TRBJ2-1; no clear D gene. The germline V and J ends were trimmed by 6 bases and 5 bases, with 17 bases remaining between them. This CDR3 has 15 amino acids. Germline assignment: CDR1 SEHNR and CDR2 FQNEAQ (reference sequence). The CDR3 spells CASRARDMLDNEQFF. CDR3 DNA: TGTGCCAGCAGAGCCCGAGACATGTTGGACAATGAGCAGTTCTTC. The full variable domain, rest sourced from reference TRBV7-9 and TRBJ2-1, is DTGVSQNPRHKITKRGQNVTFRCDPISEHNRLYWYRQTLGQGPEFLTYFQNEAQLEKSRLLSDRFSAERPKGSFSTLEIQRTEQGDSAMYLCASRARDMLDNEQFFGPGTRLTVL.

The chain employs TRBV24-1 and TRBJ1-4; tentative D call: TRBD1 (5 bases). The CDR3 is made up of 16 amino acids. Germline V gene data show CDR1 as KGHDR and CDR2 as SFDVKD. V lost 4 bases, J lost 4 bases, and 15 bases lay in between. The CDR3 DNA reads TGTGCCACCAGTGAGCCGGGACGGCCTCGTAATGAAAAACTGTTTTTT. Amino acids: CATSEPGRPRNEKLFF.

The chain has TRBV2 and TRBJ1-6; unclear D gene. Germline V gene sequence: CDR1 SNHLY, CDR2 FYNNEI. V was pared by 5 bases and J by 0 bases, with 8 bases between. The CDR3 is 15 residues long. The CDR3 bases are TGTGCCAGCAGTCTGTGGGGCTCCTATAATTCACCCCTCCACTTT. Protein: CASSLWGSYNSPLHF.

The sample holds one count of this clonotype. The rearrangement links TRBV4-3 to TRBJ1-1; 10 bases are a match to TRBD1. This CDR3 spans 17 amino acids. With 0 bases clipped from V and 0 bases from J, the junction kept 4 bases outside the gene matches. The germline V gene encodes CDR1 LGHNA and CDR2 YSLEER. CDR3 amino acids: CASSQDTGQGMNTEAFF. CDR3 nucleotides: TGCGCCAGCAGCCAAGATACGGGACAGGGGATGAACACTGAAGCTTTCTTT.

The J gene is TRBJ1-1, the V gene TRBV20-1; D ambiguous. CDR3 size: 14 residues. Trimming took 5 bases from V and 0 from J, leaving 13 bases between them. Per the germline V gene, CDR1 is DFQATT and CDR2 is SNEGSKA (reference sequence). The CDR3 DNA reads as TGCAGTGCTGGGGTCCCGCCGGTGAACACTGAAGCTTTCTTT. The encoded protein is CSAGVPPVNTEAFF.

A few counts support this clonotype. The chain joins TRBV15 to TRBJ2-7; unclear D gene. Trimming took 6 bases from V and 0 from J, leaving 12 bases between them. The CDR3 length is 14 residues. Per germline, CDR1 LNHNV and CDR2 YYDKDF (reference sequence). CDR3 sequence (DNA): TGTGCCACCAGGGAGAGTTCCCCCTCCTACGAGCAGTACGTC. Protein product: CATRESSPSYEQYV.